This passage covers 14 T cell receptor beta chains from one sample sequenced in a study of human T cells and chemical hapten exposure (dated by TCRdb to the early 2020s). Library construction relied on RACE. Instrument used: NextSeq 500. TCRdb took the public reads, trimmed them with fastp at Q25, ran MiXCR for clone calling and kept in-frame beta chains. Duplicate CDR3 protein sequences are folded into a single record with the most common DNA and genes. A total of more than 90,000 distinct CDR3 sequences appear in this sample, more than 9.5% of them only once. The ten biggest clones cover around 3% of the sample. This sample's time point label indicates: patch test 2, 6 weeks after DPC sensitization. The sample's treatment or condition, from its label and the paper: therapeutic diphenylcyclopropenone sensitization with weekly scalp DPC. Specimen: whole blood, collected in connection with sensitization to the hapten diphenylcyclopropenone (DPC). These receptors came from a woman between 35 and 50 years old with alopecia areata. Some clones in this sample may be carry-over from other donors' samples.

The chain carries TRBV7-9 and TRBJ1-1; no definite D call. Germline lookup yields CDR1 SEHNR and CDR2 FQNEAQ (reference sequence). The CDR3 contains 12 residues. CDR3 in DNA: TGTTTCTTTGAAGATTCGAACACTGAAGCTTTCTTT. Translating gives CFFEDSNTEAFF.

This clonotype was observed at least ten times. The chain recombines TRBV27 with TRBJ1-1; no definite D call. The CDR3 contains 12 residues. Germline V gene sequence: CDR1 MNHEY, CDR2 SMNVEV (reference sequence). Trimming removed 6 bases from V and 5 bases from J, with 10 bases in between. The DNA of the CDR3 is TGTGCCAGCAGCCGACTGGGAACTGAAGCTTTCTTT. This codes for CASSRLGTEAFF.

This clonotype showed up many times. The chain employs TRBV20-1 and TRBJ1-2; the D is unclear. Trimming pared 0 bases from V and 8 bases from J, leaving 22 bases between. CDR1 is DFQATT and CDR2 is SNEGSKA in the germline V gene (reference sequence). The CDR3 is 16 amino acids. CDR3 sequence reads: CSARDSVSRGSEGYTF. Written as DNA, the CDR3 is TGCAGTGCTAGAGATTCTGTTTCACGGGGTTCGGAGGGCTACACCTTC.

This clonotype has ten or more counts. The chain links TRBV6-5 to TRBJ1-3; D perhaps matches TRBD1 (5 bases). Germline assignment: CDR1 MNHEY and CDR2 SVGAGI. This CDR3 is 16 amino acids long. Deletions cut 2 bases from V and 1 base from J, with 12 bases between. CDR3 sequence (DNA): TGTGCCAGCAGTTACGCCAGGGAGAGATCTGGAAACACCATATATTTT. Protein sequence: CASSYARERSGNTIYF.

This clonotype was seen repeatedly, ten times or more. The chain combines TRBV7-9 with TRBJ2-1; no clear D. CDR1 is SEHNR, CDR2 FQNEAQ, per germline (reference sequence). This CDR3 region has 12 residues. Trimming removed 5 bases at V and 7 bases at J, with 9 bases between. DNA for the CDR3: TGTGCCAGCAGCCTCAGCAGGAATGAGCAGTTCTTC. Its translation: CASSLSRNEQFF.

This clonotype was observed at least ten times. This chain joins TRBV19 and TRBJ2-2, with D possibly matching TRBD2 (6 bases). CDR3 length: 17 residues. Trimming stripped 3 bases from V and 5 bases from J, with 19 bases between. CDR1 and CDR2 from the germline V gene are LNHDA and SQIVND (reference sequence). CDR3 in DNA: TGTGCCAGTAGTATTGTGGGAGGCCTACTAGGTACCGGGGAGCTGTTTTTT. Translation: CASSIVGGLLGTGELFF.

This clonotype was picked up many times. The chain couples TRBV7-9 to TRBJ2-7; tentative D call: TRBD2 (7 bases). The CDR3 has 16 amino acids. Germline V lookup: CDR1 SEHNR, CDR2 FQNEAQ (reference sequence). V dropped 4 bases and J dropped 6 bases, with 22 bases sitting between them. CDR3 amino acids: CASSSLGGGAYSEQYF. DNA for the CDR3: TGTGCCAGCAGCTCTCTGGGAGGGGGGGCGTACTCCGAGCAGTACTTC.

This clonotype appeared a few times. CDR3 coding DNA: TGCGCCAGCAGCATCCACGACGAGCAGTACTTC. Translated, it gives CASSIHDEQYF. This chain uses TRBV5-1 with TRBJ2-7, with no clear D. The ends were cut back, 4 bases at V and 5 bases at J, with 7 bases in the middle. Per germline, CDR1 SGHRS and CDR2 YFSETQ. This CDR3 is built from 11 residues.

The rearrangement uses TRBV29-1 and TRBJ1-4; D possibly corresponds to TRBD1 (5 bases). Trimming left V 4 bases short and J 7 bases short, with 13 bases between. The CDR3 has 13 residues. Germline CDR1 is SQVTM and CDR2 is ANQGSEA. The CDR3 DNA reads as TGCAGCGTTGGACGGTCGGGGGGTGAAAAACTGTTTTTT. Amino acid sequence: CSVGRSGGEKLFF.

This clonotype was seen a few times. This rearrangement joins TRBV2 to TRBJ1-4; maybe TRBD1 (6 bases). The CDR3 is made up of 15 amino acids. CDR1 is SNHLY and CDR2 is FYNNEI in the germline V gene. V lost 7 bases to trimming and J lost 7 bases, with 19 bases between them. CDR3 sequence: CASNERLGAGEKLFF. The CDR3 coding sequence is TGTGCCAGCAACGAACGTCTGGGGGCAGGTGAAAAACTGTTTTTT. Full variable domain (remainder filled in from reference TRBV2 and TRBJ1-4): EPEVTQTPSHQVTQMGQEVILRCVPISNHLYFYWYRQILGQKVEFLVSFYNNEISEKSEIFDDQFSVERPDGSNFTLKIRSTKLEDSAMYFCASNERLGAGEKLFFGSGTQLSVL.

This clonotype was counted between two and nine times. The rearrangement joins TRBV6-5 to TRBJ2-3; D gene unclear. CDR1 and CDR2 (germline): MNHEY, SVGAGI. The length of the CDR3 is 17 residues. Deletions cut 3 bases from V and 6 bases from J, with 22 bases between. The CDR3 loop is CASSYGVGTPSKDTQYF. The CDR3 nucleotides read TGTGCCAGCAGTTATGGGGTGGGAACCCCCTCCAAGGATACGCAGTATTTT.

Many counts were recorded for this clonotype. The CDR3 DNA follows: TGTGCCAGCAGTACGGGACTCCAATACAATGAGCAGTTCTTC. It specifies CASSTGLQYNEQFF. The chain uses TRBV6-2 or TRBV6-3 and TRBJ2-1, with TRBD2 as a possible D gene (6 bases). V was cut by 5 bases and J by 4 bases, with 12 bases left in between. This CDR3 has 14 amino acids. CDR1 MNHEY and CDR2 SVGEGT come from the germline V gene.

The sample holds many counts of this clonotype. CDR3 sequence: CASSRQDGYTF. As DNA, the CDR3 is TGTGCCAGCAGCCGACAGGACGGCTACACCTTC. The chain is built from TRBV12-3 or TRBV12-4 and TRBJ1-2; weak D call: TRBD1 (6 bases). Trimming pared 6 bases from V and 8 bases from J, leaving 10 bases between. The CDR3 runs to 11 residues.

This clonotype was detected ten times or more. The CDR3 sequence is CASSHPDRATEAFF. CDR3 sequence (DNA): TGCGCCAGCAGCCATCCGGACCGTGCGACTGAAGCTTTCTTT. The chain carries TRBV5-1 and TRBJ1-1; no firm D call. The CDR3 loop spans 14 amino acids. CDR1 is SGHRS, CDR2 YFSETQ, per germline. Trimming cost V 4 bases and J 5 bases, with 15 bases left between them.